The present T cell receptor (beta chain) was sequenced within a study of OX40 agonist ivuxolimab in advanced cancers. Looking at the study overall: Patients treated during dose escalation were battling hepatocellular carcinoma, melanoma, renal cell or head and neck cancer. In three patients, partial responses were observed, one with hepatocellular carcinoma and two with cutaneous melanoma.

A remark on this clone: No antigen is known for it. This same CDR3 is encoded by further DNA sequences in the sample.

The CDR3 is 13 residues long. Trimming removed 3 bases from V and 1 base from J, with 7 bases in between. Germline V CDR1 and CDR2: SGHRS, YFSETQ. Generated by immunoSEQ multiplex PCR, the TCRdb table keeps only in-frame clones and is missing some. The table lists 52,000 or so clones, less than 85% of them singletons. Overall study findings and caveats: Expanded clones tended on average to be more numerous among CD8+ T cells than CD4+. Among the nonresponders, some also had low normalized T-cell clonal expansion.

The V and J genes are TRBV5-1 and TRBJ1-1, with D possibly matching TRBD1 (5 bases). The source of this sequence is an adult with an advanced solid tumor such as melanoma, head and neck, liver or kidney cancer. The sample in question was CD4+ or CD8+ T cells sorted from blood, obtained in a trial of the OX40 agonist ivuxolimab. As DNA, the CDR3 is TGCGCCAGCAGCTCTCAGGGGAACACTGAAGCTTTCTTT. Translated, it gives CASSSQGNTEAFF. Based on the CDR3 plus reference TRBV5-1 and TRBJ1-1, the full variable domain is KAGVTQTPRYLIKTRGQQVTLSCSPISGHRSVSWYQQTPGQGLQFLFEYFSETQRNKGNFPGRFSGRQFSNSRSEMNVSTLELGDSALYLCASSSQGNTEAFFGQGTRLTVV.